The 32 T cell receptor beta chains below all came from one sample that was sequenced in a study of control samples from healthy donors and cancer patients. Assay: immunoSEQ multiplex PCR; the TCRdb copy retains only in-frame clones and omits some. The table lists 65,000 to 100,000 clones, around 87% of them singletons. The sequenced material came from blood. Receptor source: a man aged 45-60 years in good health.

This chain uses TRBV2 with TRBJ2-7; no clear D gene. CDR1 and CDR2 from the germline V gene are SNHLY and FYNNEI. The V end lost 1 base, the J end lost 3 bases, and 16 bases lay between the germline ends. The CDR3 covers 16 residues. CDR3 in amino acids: CASSEGQWALFYEQYV. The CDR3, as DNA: TGTGCCAGCAGTGAAGGTCAGTGGGCTCTATTCTACGAGCAGTACGTC.

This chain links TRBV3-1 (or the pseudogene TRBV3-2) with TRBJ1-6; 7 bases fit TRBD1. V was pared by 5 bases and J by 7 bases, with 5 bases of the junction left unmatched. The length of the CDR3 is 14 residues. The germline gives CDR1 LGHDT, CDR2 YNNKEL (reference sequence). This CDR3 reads CASSYRGQNSPLHF. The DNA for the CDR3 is TGTGCCAGCAGCTACAGGGGTCAAAATTCACCCCTCCACTTT.

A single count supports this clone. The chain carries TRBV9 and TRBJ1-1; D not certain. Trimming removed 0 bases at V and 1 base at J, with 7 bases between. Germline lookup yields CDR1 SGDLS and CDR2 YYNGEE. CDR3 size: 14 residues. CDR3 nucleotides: TGTGCCAGCAGCGTAGCTCTAGGGAACACTGAAGCTTTCTTT. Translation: CASSVALGNTEAFF.

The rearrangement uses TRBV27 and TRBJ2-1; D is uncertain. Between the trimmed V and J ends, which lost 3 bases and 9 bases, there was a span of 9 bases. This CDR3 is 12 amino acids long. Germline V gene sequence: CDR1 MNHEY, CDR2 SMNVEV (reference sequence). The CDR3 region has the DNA TGTGCCAGCAGTTTCCGTGGTAGTGAGCAGTTCTTC. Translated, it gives CASSFRGSEQFF.

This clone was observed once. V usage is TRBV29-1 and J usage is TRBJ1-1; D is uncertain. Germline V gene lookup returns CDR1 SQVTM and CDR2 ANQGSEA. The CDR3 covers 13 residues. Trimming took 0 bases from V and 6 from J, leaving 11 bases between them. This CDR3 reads CSVEEGSVSEAFF. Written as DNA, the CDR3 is TGCAGCGTTGAAGAGGGGTCGGTTTCTGAAGCTTTCTTT.

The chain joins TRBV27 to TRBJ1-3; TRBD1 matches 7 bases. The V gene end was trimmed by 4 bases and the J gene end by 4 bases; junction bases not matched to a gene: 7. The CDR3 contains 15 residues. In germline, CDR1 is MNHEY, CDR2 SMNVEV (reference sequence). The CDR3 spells CASSYRGPAGNTIYF. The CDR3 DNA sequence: TGTGCCAGCAGTTACAGGGGTCCGGCGGGAAACACCATATATTTT.

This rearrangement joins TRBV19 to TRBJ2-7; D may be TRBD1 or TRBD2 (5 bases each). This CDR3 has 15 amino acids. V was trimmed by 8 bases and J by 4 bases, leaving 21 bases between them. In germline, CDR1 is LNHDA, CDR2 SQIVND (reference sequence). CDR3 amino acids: CASRFLSGTEYEQYF. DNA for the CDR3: TGTGCCAGTCGGTTTTTATCCGGGACGGAGTACGAGCAGTACTTC.

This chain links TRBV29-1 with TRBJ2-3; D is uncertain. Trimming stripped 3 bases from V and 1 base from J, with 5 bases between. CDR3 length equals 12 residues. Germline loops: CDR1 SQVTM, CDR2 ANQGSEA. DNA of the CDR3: TGCAGCGTTGACAGCGGCACAGATACGCAGTATTTT. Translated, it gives CSVDSGTDTQYF.

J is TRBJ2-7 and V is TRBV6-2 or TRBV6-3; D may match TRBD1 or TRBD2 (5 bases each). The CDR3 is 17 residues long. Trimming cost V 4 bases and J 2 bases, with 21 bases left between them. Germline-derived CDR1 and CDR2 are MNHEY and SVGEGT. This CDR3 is CASSSRGIILEPYEQYF. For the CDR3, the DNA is TGTGCCAGCAGTTCGAGGGGAATAATTCTCGAGCCCTACGAGCAGTACTTC.

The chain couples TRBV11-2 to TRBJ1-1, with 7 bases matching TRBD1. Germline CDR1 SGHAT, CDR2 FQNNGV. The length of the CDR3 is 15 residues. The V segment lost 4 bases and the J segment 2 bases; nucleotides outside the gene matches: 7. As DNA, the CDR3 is TGTGCCAGCAGCTGGTCCTACAGGGGAAACACTGAAGCTTTCTTT. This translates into CASSWSYRGNTEAFF.

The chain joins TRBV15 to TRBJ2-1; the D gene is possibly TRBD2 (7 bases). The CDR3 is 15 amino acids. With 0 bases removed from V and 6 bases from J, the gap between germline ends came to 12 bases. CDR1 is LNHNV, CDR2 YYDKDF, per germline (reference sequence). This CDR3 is CATSRDLGGGNEQFF. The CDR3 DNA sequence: TGTGCCACCAGCAGAGATTTGGGAGGGGGCAATGAGCAGTTCTTC. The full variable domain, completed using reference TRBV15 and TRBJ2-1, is DAMVIQNPRYQVTQFGKPVTLSCSQTLNHNVMYWYQQKSSQAPKLLFHYYDKDFNNEADTPDNFQSRRPNTSFCFLDIRSPGLGDTAMYLCATSRDLGGGNEQFFGPGTRLTVL.

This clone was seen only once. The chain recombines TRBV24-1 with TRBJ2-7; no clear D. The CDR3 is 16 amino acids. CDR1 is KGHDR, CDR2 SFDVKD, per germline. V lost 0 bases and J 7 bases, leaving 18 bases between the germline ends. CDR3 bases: TGTGCCACCAGTGATTTGCAATCTTGGGCAGGTAGGGAGCAGTACGTC. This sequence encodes CATSDLQSWAGREQYV.

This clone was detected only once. This chain's CDR3 is CASSGGLSTEMTNQPQHF. The CDR3 coding sequence is TGTGCCAGCAGTGGAGGCCTCTCGACAGAAATGACAAATCAGCCCCAGCATTTT. V usage is TRBV2 and J usage is TRBJ1-5, with D tentatively TRBD1 (5 bases). Trimming took 4 bases from V and 4 from J, leaving 23 bases between them. The CDR3 contains 18 residues. CDR1 and CDR2 (germline): SNHLY, FYNNEI.

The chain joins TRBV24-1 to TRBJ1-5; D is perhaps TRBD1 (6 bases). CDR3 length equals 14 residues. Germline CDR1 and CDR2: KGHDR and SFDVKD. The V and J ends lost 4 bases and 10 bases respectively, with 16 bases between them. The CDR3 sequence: CATSDRTGIRPQHF. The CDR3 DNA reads TGTGCCACCAGTGACCGAACAGGGATCCGACCCCAGCATTTT.

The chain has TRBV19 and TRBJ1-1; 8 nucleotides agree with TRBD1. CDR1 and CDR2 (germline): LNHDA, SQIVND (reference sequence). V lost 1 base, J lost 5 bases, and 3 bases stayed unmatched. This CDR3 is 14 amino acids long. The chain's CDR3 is CASSIGQGLTEAFF. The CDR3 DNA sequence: TGTGCCAGTAGTATAGGACAGGGGTTGACTGAAGCTTTCTTT.

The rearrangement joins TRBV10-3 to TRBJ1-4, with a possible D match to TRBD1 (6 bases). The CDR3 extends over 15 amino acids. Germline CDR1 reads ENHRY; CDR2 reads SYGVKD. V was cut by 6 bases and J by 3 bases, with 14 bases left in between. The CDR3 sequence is CAISTTGSANEKLFF. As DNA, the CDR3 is TGTGCCATCAGCACCACAGGGTCGGCTAATGAAAAACTGTTTTTT.

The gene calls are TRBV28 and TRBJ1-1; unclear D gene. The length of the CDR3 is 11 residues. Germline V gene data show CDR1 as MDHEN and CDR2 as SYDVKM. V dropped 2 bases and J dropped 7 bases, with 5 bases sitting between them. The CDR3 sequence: CASSLGYEAFF. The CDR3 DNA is TGTGCCAGCAGTTTAGGTTATGAAGCTTTCTTT.

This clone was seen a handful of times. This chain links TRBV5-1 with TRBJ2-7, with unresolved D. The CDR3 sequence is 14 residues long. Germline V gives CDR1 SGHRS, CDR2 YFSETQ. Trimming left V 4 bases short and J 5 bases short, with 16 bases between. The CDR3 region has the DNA TGCGCCAGCAGCCAGGACCAAACCTGGAACGAGCAGTACTTC. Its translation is CASSQDQTWNEQYF.

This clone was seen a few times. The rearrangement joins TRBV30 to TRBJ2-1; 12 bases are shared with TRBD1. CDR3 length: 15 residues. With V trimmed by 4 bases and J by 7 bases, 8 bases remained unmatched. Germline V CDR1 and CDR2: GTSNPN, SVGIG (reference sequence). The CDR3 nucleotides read TGTGCCTGGAACCTCCGGGACAGGGGGCGGAATGAGCAGTTCTTC. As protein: CAWNLRDRGRNEQFF.

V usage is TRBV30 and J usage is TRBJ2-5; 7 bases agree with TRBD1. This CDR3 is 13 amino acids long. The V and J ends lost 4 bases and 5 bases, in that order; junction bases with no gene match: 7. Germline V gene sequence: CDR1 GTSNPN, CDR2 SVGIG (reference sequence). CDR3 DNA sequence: TGTGCCTGGACTACAGGGGTACGGGAGACCCAGTACTTC. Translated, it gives CAWTTGVRETQYF. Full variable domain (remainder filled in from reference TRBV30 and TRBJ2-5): SQTIHQWPATLVQPVGSPLSLECTVEGTSNPNLYWYRQAAGRGLQLLFYSVGIGQISSEVPQNLSASRPQDRQFILSSKKLLLSDSGFYLCAWTTGVRETQYFGPGTRLLVL.

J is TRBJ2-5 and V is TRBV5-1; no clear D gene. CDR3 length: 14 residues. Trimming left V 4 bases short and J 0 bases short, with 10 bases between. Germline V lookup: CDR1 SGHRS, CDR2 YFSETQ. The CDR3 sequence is CASSELTYQETQYF. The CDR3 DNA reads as TGCGCCAGCAGCGAGCTGACGTACCAAGAGACCCAGTACTTC.

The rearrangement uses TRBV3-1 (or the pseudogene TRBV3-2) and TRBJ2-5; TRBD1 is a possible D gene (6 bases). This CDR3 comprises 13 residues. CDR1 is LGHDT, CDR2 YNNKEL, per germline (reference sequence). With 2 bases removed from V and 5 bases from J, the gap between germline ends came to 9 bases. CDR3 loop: CASSQQGQETQYF. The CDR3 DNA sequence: TGTGCCAGCAGCCAACAGGGGCAGGAGACCCAGTACTTC.

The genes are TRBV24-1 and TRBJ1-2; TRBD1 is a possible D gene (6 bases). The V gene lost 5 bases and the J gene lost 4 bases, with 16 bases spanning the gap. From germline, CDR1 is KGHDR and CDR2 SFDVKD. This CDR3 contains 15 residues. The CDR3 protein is CATSATGKGGYGYTF. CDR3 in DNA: TGTGCCACCAGTGCTACAGGGAAGGGGGGCTATGGCTACACCTTC.

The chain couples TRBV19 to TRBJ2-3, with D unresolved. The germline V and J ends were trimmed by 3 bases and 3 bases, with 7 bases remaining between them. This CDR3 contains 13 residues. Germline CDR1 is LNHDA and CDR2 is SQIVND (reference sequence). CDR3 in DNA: TGTGCCAGTAGTATCCCATCTACAGATACGCAGTATTTT. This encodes CASSIPSTDTQYF. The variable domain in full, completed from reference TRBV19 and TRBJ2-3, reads DGGITQSPKYLFRKEGQNVTLSCEQNLNHDAMYWYRQDPGQGLRLIYYSQIVNDFQKGDIAEGYSVSREKKESFPLTVTSAQKNPTAFYLCASSIPSTDTQYFGPGTRLTVL.

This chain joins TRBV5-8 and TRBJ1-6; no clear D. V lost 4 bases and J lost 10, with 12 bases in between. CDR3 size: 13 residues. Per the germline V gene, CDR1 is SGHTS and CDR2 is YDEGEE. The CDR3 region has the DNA TGTGCCAGCAGCCAGCGCGGGATCTCACCCCTCCACTTT. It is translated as CASSQRGISPLHF.

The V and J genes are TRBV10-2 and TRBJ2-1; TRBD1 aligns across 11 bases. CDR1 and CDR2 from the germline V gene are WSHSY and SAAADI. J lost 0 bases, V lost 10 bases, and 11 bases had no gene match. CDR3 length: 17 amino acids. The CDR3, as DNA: TGCGCCACCGTCCGGGACAGGGGGGAGGGCTCCTACAATGAGCAGTTCTTC. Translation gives CATVRDRGEGSYNEQFF.

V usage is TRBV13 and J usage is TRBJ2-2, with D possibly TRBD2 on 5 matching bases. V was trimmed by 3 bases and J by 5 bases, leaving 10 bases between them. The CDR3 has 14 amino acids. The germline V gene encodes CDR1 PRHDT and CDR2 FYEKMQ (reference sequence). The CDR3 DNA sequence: TGTGCCAGCAGCTTTGCCGGGGAAACCGGGGAGCTGTTTTTT. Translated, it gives CASSFAGETGELFF.

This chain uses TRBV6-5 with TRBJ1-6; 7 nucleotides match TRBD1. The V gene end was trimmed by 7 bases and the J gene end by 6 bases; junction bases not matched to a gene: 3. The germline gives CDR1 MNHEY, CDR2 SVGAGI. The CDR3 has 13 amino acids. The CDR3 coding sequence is TGTGCCAGCAAGACAGGGATTAATTCACCCCTCCACTTT. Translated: CASKTGINSPLHF.

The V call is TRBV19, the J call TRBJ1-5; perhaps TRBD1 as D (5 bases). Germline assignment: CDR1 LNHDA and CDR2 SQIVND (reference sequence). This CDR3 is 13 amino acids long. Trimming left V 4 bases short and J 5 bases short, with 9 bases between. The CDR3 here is CASSTGRDQPQHF. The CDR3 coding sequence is TGTGCCAGTAGTACAGGCAGGGATCAGCCCCAGCATTTT.

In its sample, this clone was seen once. CDR3 coding DNA: TGTGCCAGCACTTCGCAGAGCGGGGGGCAGGGGGAGCAGTTCTTC. It encodes CASTSQSGGQGEQFF. This chain connects TRBV6-5 to TRBJ2-1; 9 bases are shared with TRBD2. The V segment lost 7 bases and the J segment 10 bases; nucleotides outside the gene matches: 14. This CDR3 is 15 amino acids long. Germline CDR1 and CDR2: MNHEY and SVGAGI.

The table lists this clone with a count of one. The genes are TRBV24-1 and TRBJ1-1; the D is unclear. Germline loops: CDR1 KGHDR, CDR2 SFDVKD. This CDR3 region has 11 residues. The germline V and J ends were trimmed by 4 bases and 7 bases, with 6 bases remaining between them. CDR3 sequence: CATSERDEAFF. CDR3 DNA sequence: TGTGCCACCAGTGAGAGGGATGAAGCTTTCTTT.

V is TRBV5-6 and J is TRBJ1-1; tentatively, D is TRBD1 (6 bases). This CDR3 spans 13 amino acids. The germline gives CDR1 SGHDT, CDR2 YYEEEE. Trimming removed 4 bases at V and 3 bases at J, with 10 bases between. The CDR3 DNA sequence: TGTGCCAGCAGCCCGGCAGGGGACACTGAAGCTTTCTTT. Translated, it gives CASSPAGDTEAFF.